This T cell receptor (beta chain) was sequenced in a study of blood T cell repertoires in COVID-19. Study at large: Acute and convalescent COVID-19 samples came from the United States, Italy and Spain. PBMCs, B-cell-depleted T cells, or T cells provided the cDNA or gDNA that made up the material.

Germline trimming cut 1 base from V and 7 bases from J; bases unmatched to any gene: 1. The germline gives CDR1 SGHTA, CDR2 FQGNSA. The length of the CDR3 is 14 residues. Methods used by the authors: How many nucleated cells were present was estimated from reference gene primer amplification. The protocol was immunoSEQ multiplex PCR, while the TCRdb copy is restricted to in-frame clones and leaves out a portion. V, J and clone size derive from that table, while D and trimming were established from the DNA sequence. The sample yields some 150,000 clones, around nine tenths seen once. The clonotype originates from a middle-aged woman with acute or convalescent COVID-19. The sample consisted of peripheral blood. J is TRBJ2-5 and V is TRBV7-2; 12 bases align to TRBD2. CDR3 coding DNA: TGTGCCAGCAGCTTAGAACTAGCGGGGGGGACCCAGTACTTC. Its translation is CASSLELAGGTQYF.